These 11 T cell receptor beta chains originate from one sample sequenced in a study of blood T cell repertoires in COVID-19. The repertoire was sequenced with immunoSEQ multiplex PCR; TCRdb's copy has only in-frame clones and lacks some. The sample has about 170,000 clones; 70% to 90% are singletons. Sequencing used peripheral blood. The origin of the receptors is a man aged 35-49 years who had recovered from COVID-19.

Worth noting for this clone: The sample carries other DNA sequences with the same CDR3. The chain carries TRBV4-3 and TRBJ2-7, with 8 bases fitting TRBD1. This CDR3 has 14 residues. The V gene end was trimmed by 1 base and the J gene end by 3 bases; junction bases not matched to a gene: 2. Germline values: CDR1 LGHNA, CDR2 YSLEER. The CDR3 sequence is CASSQVGQGYEQYF. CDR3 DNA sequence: TGCGCCAGCAGCCAAGTAGGACAGGGCTACGAGCAGTACTTC.

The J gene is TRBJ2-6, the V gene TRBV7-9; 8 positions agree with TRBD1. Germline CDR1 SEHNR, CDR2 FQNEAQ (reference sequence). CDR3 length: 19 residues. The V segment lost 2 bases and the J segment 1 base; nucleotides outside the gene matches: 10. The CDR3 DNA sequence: TGTGCCAGCAGCTTAAATCGTCCAGGGGGCCGTTCTGGGGCCAACGTCCTGACTTTC. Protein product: CASSLNRPGGRSGANVLTF.

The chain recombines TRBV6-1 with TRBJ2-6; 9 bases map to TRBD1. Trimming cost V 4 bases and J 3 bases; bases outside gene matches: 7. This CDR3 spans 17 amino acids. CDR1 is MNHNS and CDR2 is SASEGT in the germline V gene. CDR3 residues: CASSVEQGASGANVLTF. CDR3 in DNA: TGTGCCAGCAGTGTTGAACAGGGGGCTAGTGGGGCCAACGTCCTGACTTTC.

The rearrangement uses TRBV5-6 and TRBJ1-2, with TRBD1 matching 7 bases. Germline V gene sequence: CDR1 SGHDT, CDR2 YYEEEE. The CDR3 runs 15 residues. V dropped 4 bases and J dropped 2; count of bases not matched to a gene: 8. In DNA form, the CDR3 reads TGTGCCAGCAGCAGCCCCGGGACAGAGAACTATGGCTACACCTTC. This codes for CASSSPGTENYGYTF.

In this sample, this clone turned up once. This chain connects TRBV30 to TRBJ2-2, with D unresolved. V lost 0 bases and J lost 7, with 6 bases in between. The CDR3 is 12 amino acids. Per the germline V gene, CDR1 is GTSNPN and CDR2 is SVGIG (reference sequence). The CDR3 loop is CAWSVRYGELFF. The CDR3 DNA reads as TGTGCCTGGAGTGTACGGTACGGGGAGCTGTTTTTT.

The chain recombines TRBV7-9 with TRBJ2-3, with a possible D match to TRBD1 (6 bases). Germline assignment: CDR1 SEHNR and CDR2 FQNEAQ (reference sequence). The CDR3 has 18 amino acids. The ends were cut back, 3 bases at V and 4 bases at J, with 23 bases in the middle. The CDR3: CASSFVVTGPFGADTQYF. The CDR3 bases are TGTGCCAGCAGCTTTGTAGTGACAGGTCCTTTTGGTGCAGATACGCAGTATTTT. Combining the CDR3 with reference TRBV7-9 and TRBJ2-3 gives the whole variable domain DTGVSQNPRHKITKRGQNVTFRCDPISEHNRLYWYRQTLGQGPEFLTYFQNEAQLEKSRLLSDRFSAERPKGSFSTLEIQRTEQGDSAMYLCASSFVVTGPFGADTQYFGPGTRLTVL.

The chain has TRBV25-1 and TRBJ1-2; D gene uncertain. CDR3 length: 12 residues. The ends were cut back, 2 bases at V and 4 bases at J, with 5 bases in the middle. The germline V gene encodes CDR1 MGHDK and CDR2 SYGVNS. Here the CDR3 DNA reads TGTGCCAGCAGTGAAGGGAGCTATGGCTACACCTTC. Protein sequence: CASSEGSYGYTF.

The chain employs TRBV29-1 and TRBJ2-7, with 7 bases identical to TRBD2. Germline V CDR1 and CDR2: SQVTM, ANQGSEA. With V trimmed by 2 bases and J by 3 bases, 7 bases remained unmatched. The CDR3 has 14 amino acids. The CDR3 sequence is CSVELSGLSYEQYF. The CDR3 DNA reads TGCAGCGTTGAATTATCGGGACTAAGCTACGAGCAGTACTTC.

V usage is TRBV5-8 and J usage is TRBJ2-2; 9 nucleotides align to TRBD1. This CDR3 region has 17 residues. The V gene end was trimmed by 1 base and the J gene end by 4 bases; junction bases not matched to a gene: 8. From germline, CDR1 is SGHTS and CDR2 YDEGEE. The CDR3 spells CASSLIGGTGSTGELFF. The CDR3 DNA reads TGTGCCAGCAGCTTGATTGGTGGGACAGGGTCCACCGGGGAGCTGTTTTTT.

The CDR3 loop is CASSLGGGTSYEQYF. CDR3 nucleotides: TGTGCCAGCAGCTTGGGAGGCGGGACTTCCTACGAGCAGTACTTC. V gene TRBV7-2 combines with J gene TRBJ2-7; D may be TRBD2 (6 bases). There are 15 residues in the CDR3. Germline V lookup: CDR1 SGHTA, CDR2 FQGNSA. The V end lost 3 bases, the J end lost 1 base, and 13 bases lay between the germline ends.

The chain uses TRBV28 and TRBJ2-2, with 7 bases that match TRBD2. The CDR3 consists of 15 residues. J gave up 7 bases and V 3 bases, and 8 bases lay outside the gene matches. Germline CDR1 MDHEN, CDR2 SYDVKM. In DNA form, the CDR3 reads TGTGCCAGCAGTTTTAGCCCAGGGAGGGTCGGGGAGCTGTTTTTT. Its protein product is CASSFSPGRVGELFF.